Listed below are T cell receptor beta chains from one sample, sequenced in a study of CD8 T cells in ankylosing spondylitis. TCRdb itself ran the 5' RACE reads through MiXCR, one entry per CDR3 protein. The data hold about 540,000 distinct CDR3 sequences, with about an eighth observed a single time. The sequenced material came from blood, either unsorted or a sorted T cell fraction (not recorded which). These receptors originate from a male donor with ankylosing spondylitis. Each CDR3 is given with its conserved first and last residue. Fields, in order: V gene, clone size, J gene, CDR3 length, D gene, CDR3 protein, CDR3 DNA. The D gene is left open where the match is weak. Not every row has a clone size; where given, it reads once, few, many or a size class.

TRBV5-1	many	TRBJ2-5	13	-	CASSLGAEETQYF	TGCGCCAGCAGCCTAGGGGCCGAGGAGACCCAGTACTTC
TRBV24-1	-	TRBJ2-1	17	TRBD2	CATSDPNIPGLGTEQFF	TGTGCCACCAGTGATCCCAACATCCCGGGACTAGGTACTGAGCAGTTCTTC
TRBV10-3	few	TRBJ1-5	13	-	CAITADSNQPQHF	TGTGCCATCACGGCGGATAGCAATCAGCCCCAGCATTTT
TRBV10-3	few	TRBJ2-7	12	-	CATTRGPDGQYF	TGTGCCACGACTCGGGGGCCTGATGGGCAGTACTTC
TRBV5-1	many	TRBJ1-1	15	TRBD1	CASSTNRGRNTEAFF	TGCGCCAGCAGCACCAACAGGGGGCGGAACACTGAAGCTTTCTTT
TRBV6-2/TRBV6-3	many	TRBJ1-2	16	-	CASSYFRIREDYGYTF	TGTGCCAGCAGTTATTTCCGAATACGGGAGGACTATGGCTACACCTTC
TRBV5-1	few	TRBJ2-2	15	TRBD1	CASRLDRGRTGELFF	TGCGCCAGCAGGCTCGACAGGGGTCGCACCGGGGAGCTGTTTTTT
TRBV3-1	-	TRBJ1-5	13	-	CASSRAEGQPQHF	TGTGCCAGCAGCCGGGCGGAGGGGCAGCCCCAGCATTTT
TRBV3-1	-	TRBJ2-5	16	TRBD2	CASSLSGTSGGKTQYF	TGTGCCAGCAGCCTTTCCGGGACTAGCGGGGGAAAGACCCAGTACTTC
TRBV29-1	few	TRBJ2-3	12	-	CSVDWASGTQYF	TGCAGCGTTGACTGGGCCTCCGGGACGCAGTATTTT
TRBV2	few	TRBJ1-1	14	-	CASREQGEEGEAFF	TGTGCCAGCAGGGAACAGGGCGAGGAGGGAGAAGCTTTCTTT
TRBV3-1	few	TRBJ2-7	15	-	CASSPGSGVSYEQYF	TGTGCCAGCAGCCCAGGGTCCGGGGTATCCTACGAGCAGTACTTC
TRBV5-4	-	TRBJ2-3	16	TRBD1	CASRESRGRGADTQYF	TGTGCCAGCAGGGAGAGCAGGGGGCGCGGGGCAGATACGCAGTATTTT
TRBV7-6	-	TRBJ2-1	14	-	CASSSGATYNEQFF	TGTGCCAGCAGCTCGGGGGCCACCTACAATGAGCAGTTCTTC
TRBV18	-	TRBJ1-5	16	TRBD1	CASSPLPTGANQPQHF	TGTGCCAGCTCACCACTTCCGACAGGGGCTAATCAGCCCCAGCATTTT
TRBV30	few	TRBJ2-2	13	-	CAWSVQGTGELFF	TGTGCCTGGAGTGTCCAAGGCACCGGGGAGCTGTTTTTT
TRBV5-1	-	TRBJ2-5	13	-	CASSLGVSGTQYF	TGCGCCAGCAGCTTGGGGGTTTCGGGGACCCAGTACTTC
TRBV6-1	-	TRBJ2-4	13	-	CASSEPVEGVQYF	TGTGCCAGCAGTGAACCCGTTGAGGGGGTCCAGTACTTC